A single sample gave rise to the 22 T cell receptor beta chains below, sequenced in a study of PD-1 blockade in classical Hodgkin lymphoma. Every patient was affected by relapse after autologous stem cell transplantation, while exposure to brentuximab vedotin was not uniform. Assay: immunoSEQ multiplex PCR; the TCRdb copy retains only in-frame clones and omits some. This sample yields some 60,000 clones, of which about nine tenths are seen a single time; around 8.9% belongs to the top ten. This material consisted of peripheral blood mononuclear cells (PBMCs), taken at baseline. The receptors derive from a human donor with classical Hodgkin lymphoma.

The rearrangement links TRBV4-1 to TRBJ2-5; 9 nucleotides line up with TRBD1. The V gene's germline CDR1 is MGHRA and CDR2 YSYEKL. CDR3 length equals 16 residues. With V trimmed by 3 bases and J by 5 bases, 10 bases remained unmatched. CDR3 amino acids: CASSHEVQGATETQYF. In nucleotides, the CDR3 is TGCGCCAGCAGCCACGAAGTACAGGGGGCGACGGAGACCCAGTACTTC.

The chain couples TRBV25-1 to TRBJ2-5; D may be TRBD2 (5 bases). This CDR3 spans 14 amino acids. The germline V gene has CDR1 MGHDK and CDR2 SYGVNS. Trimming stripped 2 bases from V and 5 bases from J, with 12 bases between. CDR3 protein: CASSELSEAETQYF. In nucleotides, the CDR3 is TGTGCCAGCAGTGAACTATCGGAGGCCGAGACCCAGTACTTC. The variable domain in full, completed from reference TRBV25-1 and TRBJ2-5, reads EADIYQTPRYLVIGTGKKITLECSQTMGHDKMYWYQQDPGMELHLIHYSYGVNSTEKGDLSSESTVSRIRTEHFPLTLESARPSHTSQYLCASSELSEAETQYFGPGTRLLVL.

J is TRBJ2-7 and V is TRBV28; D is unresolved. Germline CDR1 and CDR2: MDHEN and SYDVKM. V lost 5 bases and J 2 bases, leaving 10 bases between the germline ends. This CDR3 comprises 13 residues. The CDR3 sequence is CASSLRRPYEQYF. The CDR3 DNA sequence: TGTGCCAGCAGTCTTAGACGGCCCTACGAGCAGTACTTC.

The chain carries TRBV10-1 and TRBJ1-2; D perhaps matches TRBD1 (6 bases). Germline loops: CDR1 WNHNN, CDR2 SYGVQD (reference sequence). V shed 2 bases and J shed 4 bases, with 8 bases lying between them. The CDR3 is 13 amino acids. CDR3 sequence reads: CASSEDRTYGYTF. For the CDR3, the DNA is TGCGCCAGCAGTGAGGACAGGACCTATGGCTACACCTTC.

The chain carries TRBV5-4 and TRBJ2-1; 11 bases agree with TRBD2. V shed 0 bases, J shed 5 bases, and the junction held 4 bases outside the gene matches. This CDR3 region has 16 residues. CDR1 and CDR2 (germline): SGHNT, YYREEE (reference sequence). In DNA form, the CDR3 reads TGTGCCAGCAGCTTGGGGGGACTAGCGGACGACAATGAGCAGTTCTTC. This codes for CASSLGGLADDNEQFF.

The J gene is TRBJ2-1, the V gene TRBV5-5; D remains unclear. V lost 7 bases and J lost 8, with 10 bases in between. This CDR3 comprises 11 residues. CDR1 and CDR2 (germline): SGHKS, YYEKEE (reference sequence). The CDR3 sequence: CASGILYEQFF. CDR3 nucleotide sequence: TGTGCCAGCGGGATTTTATATGAGCAGTTCTTC.

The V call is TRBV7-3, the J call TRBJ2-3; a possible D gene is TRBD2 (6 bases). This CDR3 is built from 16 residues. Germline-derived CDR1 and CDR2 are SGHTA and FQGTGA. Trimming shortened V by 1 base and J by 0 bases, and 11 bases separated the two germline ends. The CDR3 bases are TGTGCCAGCAGCTTAAATGGCGGGGAAAGCACAGATACGCAGTATTTT. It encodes CASSLNGGESTDTQYF.

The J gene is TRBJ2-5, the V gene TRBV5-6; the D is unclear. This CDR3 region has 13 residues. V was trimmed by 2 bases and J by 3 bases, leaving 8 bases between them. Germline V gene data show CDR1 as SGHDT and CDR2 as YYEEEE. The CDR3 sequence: CASSFSGEETQYF. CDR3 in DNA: TGTGCCAGCAGCTTTTCAGGAGAAGAGACCCAGTACTTC.

CDR3 residues: CASSQTGAGANVLTF. The DNA for the CDR3 is TGTGCCAGCAGCCAGACGGGGGCTGGGGCCAACGTCCTGACTTTC. The chain is built from TRBV7-8 and TRBJ2-6, with D tentatively TRBD2 (6 bases). The CDR3 spans 15 residues. Per the germline V gene, CDR1 is SGHVS and CDR2 is FQNEAQ. V was clipped by 5 bases and J by 2 bases, with 10 bases between them.

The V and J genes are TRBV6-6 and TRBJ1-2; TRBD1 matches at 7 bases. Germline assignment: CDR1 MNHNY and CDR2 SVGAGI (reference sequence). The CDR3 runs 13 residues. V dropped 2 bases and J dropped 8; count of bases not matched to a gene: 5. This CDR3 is CASSYRQGTGYTF. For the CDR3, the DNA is TGTGCCAGCAGTTACAGACAGGGAACAGGCTACACCTTC.

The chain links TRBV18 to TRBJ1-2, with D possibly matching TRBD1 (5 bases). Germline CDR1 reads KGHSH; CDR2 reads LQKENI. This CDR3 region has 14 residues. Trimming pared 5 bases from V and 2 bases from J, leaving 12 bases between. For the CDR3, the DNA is TGTGCCAGCTCAGCCGGGACGGACAACTATGGCTACACCTTC. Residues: CASSAGTDNYGYTF. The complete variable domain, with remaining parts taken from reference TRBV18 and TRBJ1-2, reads NAGVMQNPRHLVRRRGQEARLRCSPMKGHSHVYWYRQLPEEGLKFMVYLQKENIIDESGMPKERFSAEFPKEGPSILRIQQVVRGDSAAYFCASSAGTDNYGYTFGSGTRLTVV.

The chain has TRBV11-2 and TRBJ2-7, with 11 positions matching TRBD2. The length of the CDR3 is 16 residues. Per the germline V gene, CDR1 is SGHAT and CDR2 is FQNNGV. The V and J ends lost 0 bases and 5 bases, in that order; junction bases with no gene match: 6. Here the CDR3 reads CASSLDLSGGAHEQYF. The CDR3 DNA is TGTGCCAGCAGCTTAGATCTTAGCGGGGGGGCCCACGAGCAGTACTTC. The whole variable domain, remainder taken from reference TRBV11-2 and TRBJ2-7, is EAGVAQSPRYKIIEKRQSVAFWCNPISGHATLYWYQQILGQGPKLLIQFQNNGVVDDSQLPKDRFSAERLKGVDSTLKIQPAKLEDSAVYLCASSLDLSGGAHEQYFGPGTRLTVT.

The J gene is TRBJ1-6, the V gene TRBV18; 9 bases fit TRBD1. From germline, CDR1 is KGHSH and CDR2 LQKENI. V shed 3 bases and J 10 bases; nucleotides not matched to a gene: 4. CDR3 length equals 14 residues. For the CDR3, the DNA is TGTGCCAGCTCACCGGGACAGGGAGTCTCACCCCTCCACTTT. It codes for CASSPGQGVSPLHF.

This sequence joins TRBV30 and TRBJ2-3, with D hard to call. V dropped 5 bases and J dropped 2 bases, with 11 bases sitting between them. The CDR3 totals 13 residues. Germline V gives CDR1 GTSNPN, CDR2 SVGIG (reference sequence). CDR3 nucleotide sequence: TGTGCCTGGGGGAACAGAAACACAGATACGCAGTATTTT. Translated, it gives CAWGNRNTDTQYF.

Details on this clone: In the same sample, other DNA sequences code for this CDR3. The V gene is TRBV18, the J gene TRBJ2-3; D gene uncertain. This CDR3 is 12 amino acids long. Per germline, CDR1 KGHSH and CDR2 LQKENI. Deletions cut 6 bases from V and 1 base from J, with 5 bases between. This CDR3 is CASSLGTDTQYF. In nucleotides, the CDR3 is TGTGCCAGCTCGCTTGGCACAGATACGCAGTATTTT. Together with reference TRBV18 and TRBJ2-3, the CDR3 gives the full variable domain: NAGVMQNPRHLVRRRGQEARLRCSPMKGHSHVYWYRQLPEEGLKFMVYLQKENIIDESGMPKERFSAEFPKEGPSILRIQQVVRGDSAAYFCASSLGTDTQYFGPGTRLTVL.

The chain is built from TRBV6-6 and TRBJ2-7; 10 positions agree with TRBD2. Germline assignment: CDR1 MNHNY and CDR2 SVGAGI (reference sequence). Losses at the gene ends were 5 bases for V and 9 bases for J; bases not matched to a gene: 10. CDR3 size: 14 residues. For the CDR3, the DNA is TGTGCCAGCAGTAGTTCTAGCGGGAGTTGGGGGCAGTACTTC. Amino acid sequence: CASSSSSGSWGQYF.

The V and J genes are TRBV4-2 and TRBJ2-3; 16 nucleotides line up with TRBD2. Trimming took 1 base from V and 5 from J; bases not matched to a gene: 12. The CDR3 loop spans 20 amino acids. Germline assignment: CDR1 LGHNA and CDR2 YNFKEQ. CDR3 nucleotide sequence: TGTGCCAGCAGCCAAGTCCGGGACAGCGGGACTAGCGGGAGGGTAGATACGCAGTATTTT. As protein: CASSQVRDSGTSGRVDTQYF.

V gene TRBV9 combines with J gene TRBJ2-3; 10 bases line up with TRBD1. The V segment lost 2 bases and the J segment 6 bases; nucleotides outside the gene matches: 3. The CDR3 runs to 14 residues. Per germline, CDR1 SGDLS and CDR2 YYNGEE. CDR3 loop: CASSVGTGEDTQYF. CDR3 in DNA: TGTGCCAGCAGCGTCGGGACAGGGGAGGATACGCAGTATTTT.

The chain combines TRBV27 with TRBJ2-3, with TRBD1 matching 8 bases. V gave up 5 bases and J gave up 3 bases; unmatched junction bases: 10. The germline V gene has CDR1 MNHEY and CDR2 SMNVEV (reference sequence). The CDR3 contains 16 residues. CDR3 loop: CASSLTGTGDTDTQYF. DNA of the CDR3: TGTGCCAGCAGTCTTACCGGGACAGGCGATACAGATACGCAGTATTTT.

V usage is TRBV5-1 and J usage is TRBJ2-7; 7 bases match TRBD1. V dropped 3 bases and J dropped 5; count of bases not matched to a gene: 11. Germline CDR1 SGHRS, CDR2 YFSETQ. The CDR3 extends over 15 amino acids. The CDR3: CASSSFGRDRDEQYF. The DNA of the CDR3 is TGCGCCAGCAGCTCCTTCGGTCGAGACAGGGACGAGCAGTACTTC.

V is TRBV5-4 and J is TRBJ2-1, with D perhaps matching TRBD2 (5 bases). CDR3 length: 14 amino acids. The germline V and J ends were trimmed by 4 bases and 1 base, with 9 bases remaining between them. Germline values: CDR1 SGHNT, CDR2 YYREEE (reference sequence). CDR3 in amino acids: CASSTSGSYNEQFF. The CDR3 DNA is TGTGCCAGCAGCACCAGCGGTTCCTACAATGAGCAGTTCTTC.

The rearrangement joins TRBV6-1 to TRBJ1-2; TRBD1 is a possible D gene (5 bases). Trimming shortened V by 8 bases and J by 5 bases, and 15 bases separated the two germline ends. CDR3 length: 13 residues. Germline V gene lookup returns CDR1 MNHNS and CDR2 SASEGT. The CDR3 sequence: CASAGGYRYGYTF. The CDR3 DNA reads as TGTGCCAGCGCGGGGGGTTATAGGTATGGCTACACCTTC.